This TCR beta chain was sequenced in a study of Ad26.COV2.S vaccination and SARS-CoV-2 variants (dated by TCRdb to the early 2020s). Turning to the overall study: Vaccine-arm donors came from COV1001, a multicentre, randomized, double-blind, placebo-controlled phase I-IIa trial of Ad26.COV2.S in healthy adults. Ad26.COV2.S was given intramuscularly at 5x10^10 or 1x10^11 viral particles, as a single shot or as two shots 56 days apart. The specificity and breadth of SARS-CoV-2-reactive T cell receptors after Ad26.COV2.S vaccination were assessed by TCRbeta repertoire sequencing. A total of 32 samples were included in the TCR-sequenced set, comprising 19 Ad26.COV2.S vaccine recipients, 5 placebo recipients and 8 SARS-CoV-2 convalescent individuals. Trial participants were randomized into five groups of five: low-dose or high-dose Ad26.COV2.S given once or twice, or placebo on both occasions. Blinding of investigators to trial group allocation was maintained during experiments and outcome assessment.

Based on the germline V gene (reference sequence), the CDR1 and CDR2 sequences are SGHNT and YYREEE. The CDR3, from cysteine to phenylalanine, totals 14 residues. This entry keeps only the CDR3 DNA: 42 bases, framed from base 1. Ends trimmed: V by 4 bases, J by 4 bases; bases unmatched to a gene: 4. Interpreted using the paper, the treatment or condition label stands for: roughly 18 received Ad26.COV2.S at low or high dose, single or two shots; about five received placebo; per-sample allocation not given. For vaccine and placebo recipients, repertoires were sequenced using samples collected on day 63 after the first injection. Between 29 July and 7 August 2020, Cohort 1b enrolled about 27 adults aged 18-55 years at one site in Boston, USA. Ad26.COV2.S consisted of a replication-incompetent adenovirus type 26 vector by which a prefusion-stabilized SARS-CoV-2 spike protein from the original Wuhan strain was expressed.

This clone occurred once. Its antigen remains undetermined. Nothing much larger sits one base from this clone, and base qualities are not available. On the study overall, not on this receptor specifically: After vaccination, substantial breadth of spike-specific CD8+ and CD4+ T cell responses was reported. It was noted by the authors that total T cell responses may have been underestimated by the TCR breadth and depth analyses. Vaccine and placebo recipients had comparable non-spike TCR breadth, which fits with the vaccine containing only spike. The study was not powered for comparison of responses between vaccine doses or regimens. Higher spike-specific TCR breadth was observed in Ad26.COV2.S recipients than in placebo recipients (P = 0.0014).

TCRbeta CDR3 regions were sequenced with the immunoSEQ Assay. After extraction, genomic DNA underwent amplification by bias-controlled multiplex PCR, followed by high-throughput sequencing. The authors' analysis ran thus. To quantify the absolute abundance of every unique TCRbeta CDR3 region, sequences were collapsed and filtered. Usable DNA was measured by amplifying reference genes present in all nucleated cells, and TCRbeta template counts were normalized to that usable DNA to estimate T cell fraction. Repertoire TCRs were annotated as SARS-CoV-2-specific when V gene, CDR3 amino acid sequence and J gene were exactly matched to a known reactive TCR set. The reference SARS-CoV-2 TCR set was derived from MIRA and filtered for enrichment in COVID-19-positive ImmuneCODE repertoires, a step that removed public or cross-reactive TCRs. Drawing on the MIRA antigens, annotated TCRs were analysed further at the level of specific ORF or position within ORF. Breadth was defined as the number of annotated unique rearrangements divided by the total number of unique productive rearrangements, and depth was defined as the summed frequency of the annotated unique rearrangements. Group comparisons of TCR breadth used two-sided Wilcoxon rank-sum tests. TCRdb limited this immuneACCESS table to in-frame rearrangements with V and J called. A share of clones is missing; checked studies link under half to unresolved V genes, and the rest is unexplained. V, J and clone size are those of that table, while D and trimming were read from the DNA. This sample is represented by around 450,000 clones; roughly nine tenths of them were singletons. About 2.5% of the sample belongs to the ten largest clones.

The TCR was taken from a person aged 18-60 years who received the Ad26.COV2.S COVID-19 vaccine or a placebo. This chain is built from TRBV5-4 and TRBJ1-1; 10 middle bases align to TRBD1. This sample comprised peripheral blood, obtained in a trial of Ad26.COV2.S vaccine versus placebo. The bases are TGTGCCAGCAGCCGATGGACAGGGGGCACTGAAGCTTTCTTT. Its protein product is CASSRWTGGTEAFF.